The 9 T cell receptor beta chains given below trace back to one sample, sequenced in a study of T cells in Graves' hyperthyroidism and ophthalmopathy. The TCR beta CDR3 regions underwent amplification using RNA transcripts as the source. Initially, a first-round RT-PCR of the TCR CDR3 employed the HTBI primer set. TCRdb called the multiplex PCR reads again in MiXCR, with one record for every CDR3 protein. The sample holds a few hundred thousand distinct CDR3 sequences; roughly 14% are singletons and the top ten take less than 20%. Sequencing input: blood. The origin of the receptors is a woman between 25 and 40 years old with Graves' ophthalmopathy.

This clonotype was counted ten times or more. The gene calls are TRBV11-2 and TRBJ1-4; D unclear. V dropped 5 bases and J dropped 3 bases, with 10 bases sitting between them. This CDR3 is 14 amino acids long. The germline V gene has CDR1 SGHAT and CDR2 FQNNGV. CDR3 in amino acids: CASSPETPNEKLFF. In DNA, the CDR3 is TGTGCCAGCAGCCCGGAAACCCCTAATGAAAAACTGTTTTTT. The variable domain in full, completed from reference TRBV11-2 and TRBJ1-4, reads EAGVAQSPRYKIIEKRQSVAFWCNPISGHATLYWYQQILGQGPKLLIQFQNNGVVDDSQLPKDRFSAERLKGVDSTLKIQPAKLEDSAVYLCASSPETPNEKLFFGSGTQLSVL.

Many counts were recorded for this clonotype. CDR3: CASSLAGFGQPQHF. CDR3 DNA sequence: TGTGCCAGCAGCTTAGCCGGGTTCGGGCAGCCCCAGCATTTT. This sequence joins TRBV7-9 and TRBJ1-5; D unresolved. V gave up 0 bases and J gave up 7 bases, with 10 bases separating them. The V gene's germline CDR1 is SEHNR and CDR2 FQNEAQ (reference sequence). The CDR3 totals 14 residues. Complete variable domain (other parts from reference TRBV7-9 and TRBJ1-5): DTGVSQNPRHKITKRGQNVTFRCDPISEHNRLYWYRQTLGQGPEFLTYFQNEAQLEKSRLLSDRFSAERPKGSFSTLEIQRTEQGDSAMYLCASSLAGFGQPQHFGDGTRLSIL.

This clonotype was counted ten times or more. The chain is built from TRBV5-1 and TRBJ1-2, with D possibly matching TRBD1 (5 bases). CDR1 and CDR2 from the germline V gene are SGHRS and YFSETQ. The CDR3 spans 13 residues. V was pared by 0 bases and J by 4 bases, with 7 bases between. The CDR3 sequence is CASSLARAYGYTF. CDR3 nucleotide sequence: TGCGCCAGCAGCTTGGCCAGGGCCTATGGCTACACCTTC.

There are many counts of this clonotype. The J gene is TRBJ2-3, the V gene TRBV5-1, with 9 bases lining up with TRBD1. Germline values: CDR1 SGHRS, CDR2 YFSETQ. Trimming at V came to 2 bases and at J to 3 bases, leaving 10 bases not matched to a gene. This CDR3 is 17 amino acids long. The CDR3 reads CASSFGTGSRITDTQYF. The CDR3 region has the DNA TGCGCCAGCAGCTTCGGGACAGGGTCGCGGATAACAGATACGCAGTATTTT.

This clonotype came up many times. Written as DNA, the CDR3 is TGTGCCAGCAGTTACGGACTAGCGGGGGATACGCAGTATTTT. Protein sequence: CASSYGLAGDTQYF. V usage is TRBV6-5 and J usage is TRBJ2-3; 12 bases map to TRBD2. V lost 2 bases and J lost 6; bases outside the gene matches: 0. CDR1 MNHEY and CDR2 SVGAGI come from the germline V gene. There are 14 residues in the CDR3.

This clonotype has more than one count but fewer than ten. V usage is TRBV9 and J usage is TRBJ2-1; D gene uncertain. Between the trimmed V and J ends, which lost 7 bases and 2 bases, there was a span of 10 bases. The V gene's germline CDR1 is SGDLS and CDR2 YYNGEE. The CDR3 is 13 residues long. CDR3 sequence reads: CASGNPTYNEQFF. The CDR3, as DNA: TGTGCCAGCGGTAACCCCACCTACAATGAGCAGTTCTTC.

This clonotype was observed many times. The chain carries TRBV27 and TRBJ1-2, with D perhaps matching TRBD1 (6 bases). CDR3 length: 13 amino acids. The V gene's germline CDR1 is MNHEY and CDR2 SMNVEV (reference sequence). Trimming removed 6 bases at V and 2 bases at J, with 10 bases between. CDR3 sequence reads: CASRGGINYGYTF. DNA of the CDR3: TGTGCCAGCAGAGGGGGGATAAACTATGGCTACACCTTC.

This clonotype came up many times. The rearrangement uses TRBV20-1 and TRBJ1-2, with no clear D. The length of the CDR3 is 12 residues. The germline CDR1 and CDR2 sequences are DFQATT and SNEGSKA (reference sequence). The V and J ends lost 5 bases and 5 bases respectively, with 12 bases between them. The CDR3: CSAREGSYGYTF. The DNA of the CDR3 is TGCAGTGCTCGCGAGGGAAGTTATGGCTACACCTTC.

As to this clonotype: With a much larger clone just one base away, this may be a read error. The chain is built from TRBV12-3 or TRBV12-4 and TRBJ1-2; TRBD1 agrees at 11 bases. The CDR3 consists of 17 residues. As DNA, the CDR3 is TGTGCCAGCAGTCGATTGGGGACAGGGGGATTTGACTATGGCTACGCCTTC. Protein sequence: CASSRLGTGGFDYGYAF.